This TCR beta chain appears in the sequencing data of a study of human T cells and chemical hapten exposure. Across the whole study: Patch tests put 0.01% DPC on the upper back, and the results were checked at 6 days. From small differences in pooled library volume came most of the variation in per-sample TCR yields. Study-wide results and limits: Expanded TCRs made up significantly more big CDR3 similarity clusters than controls did.

Time point: patch test 3, about 24 weeks after DPC sensitization. Described treatment: therapeutic diphenylcyclopropenone sensitization with weekly scalp DPC. From the RACE reads, TCRdb called clonotypes with MiXCR, one entry per CDR3 protein. The table has tens of thousands of distinct CDR3 sequences, 11% seen once. In the case of this clonotype: What it recognizes is unknown.

Germline trimming cut 2 bases from V and 4 bases from J; bases unmatched to any gene: 2. The germline V gene encodes CDR1 LGHNA and CDR2 YNFKEQ. This CDR3 contains 15 residues. This chain connects TRBV4-2 to TRBJ2-3, with 11 bases matching TRBD2. The sequences come from whole blood, collected in connection with sensitization to the hapten diphenylcyclopropenone (DPC). The source is a woman aged 50 to 65 with alopecia areata. Some clones in this sample may be carry-over from other donors' samples. CDR3: CASSQTSGGPDTQYF. The CDR3 nucleotides are TGTGCCAGCAGCCAAACTAGCGGGGGACCAGATACGCAGTATTTT.